The 29 T cell receptor beta chains reported below all come from one sample, sequenced in a study of blood T cell repertoires in COVID-19. TCRdb's copy holds only in-frame clones and misses some; the assay was immunoSEQ multiplex PCR. The table shows about 170,000 clones, with 65% to 85% occurring only once. The sequencing input was peripheral blood. These TCRs come from a man between 65 and 80 years old with active or convalescent COVID-19.

V gene TRBV29-1 combines with J gene TRBJ1-4, with 7 bases matching TRBD1. Losses at the gene ends were 7 bases for V and 6 bases for J; bases not matched to a gene: 5. There are 12 residues in the CDR3. In germline, CDR1 is SQVTM, CDR2 ANQGSEA. DNA for the CDR3: TGCAGCGCGTACAGGGGTGATGAAAAACTGTTTTTT. It codes for CSAYRGDEKLFF.

This chain joins TRBV5-1 and TRBJ2-3, with TRBD2 matching over 14 bases. Germline-derived CDR1 and CDR2 are SGHRS and YFSETQ. The J segment lost 6 bases and the V segment lost 4 bases, leaving 7 bases of the junction unmatched. The CDR3 length is 16 residues. CDR3 amino acids: CASSPGLAGGIDTQYF. The CDR3 nucleotides read TGCGCCAGCAGCCCAGGACTAGCGGGAGGTATTGATACGCAGTATTTT.

The chain has TRBV2 and TRBJ1-1; D is perhaps TRBD1 (5 bases). Trimming removed 7 bases from V and 4 bases from J, with 22 bases in between. The germline CDR1 and CDR2 sequences are SNHLY and FYNNEI. The length of the CDR3 is 16 residues. The CDR3 region is CASNWERGEGPTEAFF. The CDR3 nucleotides are TGTGCCAGCAATTGGGAGCGGGGGGAAGGGCCCACTGAAGCTTTCTTT.

The genes are TRBV28 and TRBJ1-4; 12 bases map to TRBD1. Trimming removed 5 bases from V and 5 bases from J; junction bases left unmatched: 6. Germline V gene lookup returns CDR1 MDHEN and CDR2 SYDVKM. The CDR3 sequence is 16 residues long. CDR3 amino acids: CASSPGTGGRNEKLFF. The CDR3 DNA sequence: TGTGCCAGCAGTCCCGGGACAGGGGGCAGAAATGAAAAACTGTTTTTT.

The CDR3 coding sequence is TGTGCCAGTAGTAATAAACTAGCGGGAACTAGCACAGATACGCAGTATTTT. It is translated as CASSNKLAGTSTDTQYF. This chain joins TRBV19 and TRBJ2-3; 10 bases are shared with TRBD2. The CDR3 totals 17 residues. Germline V gives CDR1 LNHDA, CDR2 SQIVND (reference sequence). The J segment lost 0 bases and the V segment lost 4 bases, leaving 7 bases of the junction unmatched.

This chain joins TRBV2 and TRBJ2-5; D possibly corresponds to TRBD1 (6 bases). Trimming took off 6 bases at V and 2 bases at J, with 13 bases between the two ends. The CDR3 covers 14 residues. Germline V CDR1 and CDR2: SNHLY, FYNNEI. The CDR3, as DNA: TGTGCCAGCAGGGGGGCGTCAGGACAAGAGACCCAGTACTTC. This sequence encodes CASRGASGQETQYF.

V is TRBV11-2 and J is TRBJ1-6, with TRBD1 identical over 8 bases. Germline trimming cut 0 bases from V and 17 bases from J; bases unmatched to any gene: 6. This CDR3 is 13 amino acids long. Germline loops: CDR1 SGHAT, CDR2 FQNNGV. CDR3 coding DNA: TGTGCCAGCAGCTTAGAGGGACAGGCAGAAATCCACTTT. Its protein product is CASSLEGQAEIHF.

The chain has TRBV10-3 and TRBJ1-3; the D gene is possibly TRBD1 (5 bases). The ends were cut back, 8 bases at V and 3 bases at J, with 17 bases in the middle. This CDR3 comprises 15 residues. Germline V gene data show CDR1 as ENHRY and CDR2 as SYGVKD. DNA of the CDR3: TGTGCCATCCGGGGAGCGGGGCTTAGTGGAAACACCATATATTTT. Translation gives CAIRGAGLSGNTIYF.

The chain employs TRBV13 and TRBJ1-2; maybe TRBD1 (5 bases). Between the trimmed V and J ends, which lost 6 bases and 0 bases, there was a span of 14 bases. Germline lookup yields CDR1 PRHDT and CDR2 FYEKMQ (reference sequence). CDR3 length: 15 residues. CDR3 DNA sequence: TGTGCCAGCAGGACCAACAGGAGCCCTAACTATGGCTACACCTTC. It specifies CASRTNRSPNYGYTF.

V usage is TRBV15 and J usage is TRBJ2-1; possibly TRBD2 for D (6 bases). V lost 9 bases and J lost 0, with 12 bases in between. The CDR3 is 14 residues long. Germline V gives CDR1 LNHNV, CDR2 YYDKDF (reference sequence). The CDR3 DNA reads as TGTGCCACTCTTTTGGGGGGCTCCTACAATGAGCAGTTCTTC. Protein sequence: CATLLGGSYNEQFF.

This chain links TRBV29-1 with TRBJ1-3; weak D call: TRBD1 (5 bases). The V gene lost 4 bases and the J gene lost 2 bases, with 18 bases spanning the gap. The length of the CDR3 is 16 residues. Germline assignment: CDR1 SQVTM and CDR2 ANQGSEA. CDR3 in amino acids: CSVATGLDATGNTIYF. CDR3 coding DNA: TGCAGCGTTGCTACAGGTTTAGATGCGACTGGAAACACCATATATTTT.

The chain joins TRBV18 to TRBJ1-1, with D possibly being TRBD1 (6 bases). The CDR3 loop spans 13 amino acids. V was cut by 0 bases and J by 11 bases, with 13 bases left in between. Germline CDR1 is KGHSH and CDR2 is LQKENI. DNA of the CDR3: TGTGCCAGCTCACCACCGGAACAGGGTACGGCTTTCTTT. This translates into CASSPPEQGTAFF. Looking up the rest from reference TRBV18 and TRBJ1-1 gives the full variable domain: NAGVMQNPRHLVRRRGQEARLRCSPMKGHSHVYWYRQLPEEGLKFMVYLQKENIIDESGMPKERFSAEFPKEGPSILRIQQVVRGDSAAYFCASSPPEQGTAFFGQGTRLTVV.

The rearrangement uses TRBV10-2 and TRBJ1-1, with D possibly TRBD1 on 5 matching bases. CDR1 and CDR2 (germline): WSHSY, SAAADI. The CDR3 runs to 12 residues. V was clipped by 5 bases and J by 4 bases, with 8 bases between them. CDR3 amino acids: CASSWGGTEAFF. In nucleotides, the CDR3 is TGCGCCAGCAGTTGGGGGGGCACTGAAGCTTTCTTT.

The chain employs TRBV6-2 or TRBV6-3 and TRBJ1-5; a weak D match, TRBD1 (5 bases). The CDR3 is made up of 15 amino acids. Germline CDR1 and CDR2: MNHEY and SVGEGT. V was cut by 2 bases and J by 1 base, with 9 bases left in between. The CDR3 DNA is TGTGCCAGCAGTTACGCAGGGCTGAGCAATCAGCCCCAGCATTTT. Its translation: CASSYAGLSNQPQHF.

V is TRBV28 and J is TRBJ1-4, with 12 bases identical to TRBD1. V lost 4 bases and J lost 2; bases outside the gene matches: 2. Per germline, CDR1 MDHEN and CDR2 SYDVKM. The CDR3 has 16 residues. The CDR3 spells CASSWDRGHTNEKLFF. The CDR3 DNA follows: TGTGCCAGCAGTTGGGACAGGGGGCATACTAATGAAAAACTGTTTTTT.

The chain couples TRBV18 to TRBJ1-1; 8 bases line up with TRBD1. Germline values: CDR1 KGHSH, CDR2 LQKENI. V was pared by 3 bases and J by 0 bases, with 9 bases of the junction left unmatched. The length of the CDR3 is 17 residues. The CDR3 sequence is CASSPGQGVGMNTEAFF. The CDR3 nucleotides read TGTGCCAGCTCACCTGGACAGGGAGTAGGGATGAACACTGAAGCTTTCTTT.

The gene calls are TRBV25-1 and TRBJ2-3; D possibly corresponds to TRBD2 (5 bases). The germline V gene has CDR1 MGHDK and CDR2 SYGVNS. The CDR3 extends over 16 amino acids. V lost 0 bases to trimming and J lost 2 bases, with 12 bases between them. The CDR3 DNA reads as TGTGCCAGCAGTGAATATTTGAGTGACTACACAGATACGCAGTATTTT. Its protein is CASSEYLSDYTDTQYF.

The chain links TRBV15 to TRBJ2-7, with TRBD2 matching over 8 bases. The CDR3 spans 15 residues. V lost 1 base to trimming and J lost 5 bases; unmatched junction nucleotides: 7. Germline CDR1 and CDR2: LNHNV and YYDKDF (reference sequence). CDR3 sequence (DNA): TGTGCCACCAGCAGAGCGGCGGGGGGCCTCCACGAGCAGTACTTC. It translates to CATSRAAGGLHEQYF.

As concerns this clone: This CDR3 is also generated by other DNA sequences in the sample. The chain has TRBV28 and TRBJ1-6; D unclear. Trimming took off 3 bases at V and 5 bases at J, with 5 bases between the two ends. CDR1 is MDHEN and CDR2 is SYDVKM in the germline V gene. This CDR3 comprises 13 residues. CDR3 nucleotides: TGTGCCAGCAGTTTCGCGGATAATTCACCCCTCCACTTT. Its translation: CASSFADNSPLHF.

The V and J genes are TRBV7-9 and TRBJ2-7; tentatively, D is TRBD2 (6 bases). Germline assignment: CDR1 SEHNR and CDR2 FQNEAQ (reference sequence). CDR3 length: 12 residues. V was trimmed by 2 bases and J by 7 bases, leaving 9 bases between them. This chain's CDR3 is CASSLNGREQYF. The CDR3 DNA follows: TGTGCCAGCAGCTTAAATGGGAGGGAGCAGTACTTC. The full variable domain, its missing parts supplied by reference TRBV7-9 and TRBJ2-7, is DTGVSQNPRHKITKRGQNVTFRCDPISEHNRLYWYRQTLGQGPEFLTYFQNEAQLEKSRLLSDRFSAERPKGSFSTLEIQRTEQGDSAMYLCASSLNGREQYFGPGTRLTVT.

V usage is TRBV9 and J usage is TRBJ1-3; maybe TRBD1 (5 bases). Per the germline V gene, CDR1 is SGDLS and CDR2 is YYNGEE. V was cut by 4 bases and J by 0 bases, with 11 bases left in between. CDR3 length equals 15 residues. This chain's CDR3 is CASSPRTFSGNTIYF. CDR3 nucleotide sequence: TGTGCCAGCAGCCCTCGGACATTCTCTGGAAACACCATATATTTT.

The chain joins TRBV30 to TRBJ2-2; D is uncertain. V was cut by 1 base and J by 7 bases, with 4 bases left in between. This CDR3 is built from 11 residues. Per the germline V gene, CDR1 is GTSNPN and CDR2 is SVGIG (reference sequence). The CDR3 loop is CAWSAGGELFF. CDR3 nucleotide sequence: TGTGCCTGGAGTGCCGGCGGGGAGCTGTTTTTT.

A word on this clone: At the DNA level, this CDR3 is encoded by other sequences in the same sample as well. V usage is TRBV4-1 and J usage is TRBJ2-1; D is possibly TRBD2 (5 bases). Per germline, CDR1 MGHRA and CDR2 YSYEKL. The CDR3 runs 15 residues. V lost 0 bases to trimming and J lost 4 bases, with 10 bases between them. The CDR3 DNA reads as TGCGCCAGCAGCCAAGACCCCGGCGGGTACAATGAGCAGTTCTTC. Translating it yields CASSQDPGGYNEQFF.

This clone occurred once. The genes are TRBV15 and TRBJ1-4; TRBD1 matches 10 bases. V was clipped by 3 bases and J by 3 bases; unmatched bases: 7. The CDR3 is 17 amino acids. Germline-derived CDR1 and CDR2 are LNHNV and YYDKDF (reference sequence). The CDR3 DNA reads as TGTGCCACCAGCAGGGGGGACAGGGGCCTCTCTAATGAAAAACTGTTTTTT. Translation: CATSRGDRGLSNEKLFF.

This chain links TRBV5-1 with TRBJ2-2, with D perhaps matching TRBD2 (5 bases). CDR1 and CDR2 from the germline V gene are SGHRS and YFSETQ. This CDR3 contains 15 residues. V lost 2 bases and J 1 base, leaving 9 bases between the germline ends. CDR3 DNA sequence: TGCGCCAGCAGCTTAGGACTCCTGAACACCGGGGAGCTGTTTTTT. Translating it yields CASSLGLLNTGELFF.

This clone was found once. This sequence joins TRBV28 and TRBJ1-2; D call uncertain. V lost 6 bases, J lost 2 bases, and 10 bases lay in between. Germline loops: CDR1 MDHEN, CDR2 SYDVKM. CDR3 length equals 13 residues. This CDR3 is CASSLTENYGYTF. In DNA form, the CDR3 reads TGTGCCAGCAGCCTCACAGAAAACTATGGCTACACCTTC.

The chain uses TRBV28 and TRBJ1-2; 8 bases agree with TRBD1. The CDR3 is made up of 20 amino acids. Germline assignment: CDR1 MDHEN and CDR2 SYDVKM. The trim removed 5 bases at V and 2 bases at J, leaving 22 bases unmatched. The CDR3 spells CASSEPDPITGTGDNYGYTF. CDR3 bases: TGTGCCAGCAGTGAACCCGACCCGATAACCGGGACAGGCGACAACTATGGCTACACCTTC.

The chain has TRBV9 and TRBJ2-3; D ambiguous. The V end was cut by 3 bases, the J end by 4 bases, with 9 bases between. This CDR3 comprises 13 residues. Germline V gives CDR1 SGDLS, CDR2 YYNGEE. The CDR3 DNA follows: TGTGCCAGCAGCGAGCGAACCGCAGATACGCAGTATTTT. Residues: CASSERTADTQYF.

The chain combines TRBV10-3 with TRBJ1-3; D remains ambiguous. The ends were cut back, 10 bases at V and 0 bases at J, with 16 bases in the middle. CDR1 and CDR2 from the germline V gene are ENHRY and SYGVKD. This CDR3 is 15 amino acids long. The chain's CDR3 is CATSPSIFSGNTIYF. CDR3 coding DNA: TGTGCCACCTCCCCCAGTATTTTCTCTGGAAACACCATATATTTT.